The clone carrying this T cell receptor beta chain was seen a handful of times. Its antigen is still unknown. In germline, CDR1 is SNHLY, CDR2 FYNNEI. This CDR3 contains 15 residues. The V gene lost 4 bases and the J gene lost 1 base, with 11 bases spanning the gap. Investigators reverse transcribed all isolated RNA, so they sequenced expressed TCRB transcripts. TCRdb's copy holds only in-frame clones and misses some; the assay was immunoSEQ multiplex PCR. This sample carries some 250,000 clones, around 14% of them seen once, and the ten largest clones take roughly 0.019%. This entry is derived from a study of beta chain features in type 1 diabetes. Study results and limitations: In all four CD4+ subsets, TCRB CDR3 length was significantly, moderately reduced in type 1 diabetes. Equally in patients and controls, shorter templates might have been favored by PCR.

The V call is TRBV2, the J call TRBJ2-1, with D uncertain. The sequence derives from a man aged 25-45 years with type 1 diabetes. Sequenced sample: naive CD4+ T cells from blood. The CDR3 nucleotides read TGTGCCAGCAGTGCATCGCCCGGGTCCTACAATGAGCAGTTCTTC. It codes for CASSASPGSYNEQFF.